What follows is one T cell receptor (beta chain) and its context. The record originates from a study of blood T cell repertoires in COVID-19. Study details: The samples span acute and convalescent COVID-19 from the United States, Italy and Spain. From T cells, B-cell-depleted T cells, or PBMCs came the material, which was cDNA or gDNA.

Per the authors' pipeline: Amplifying reference gene primers gave estimates of nucleated cell counts. TCRdb's table, derived via immunoSEQ multiplex PCR, lists solely in-frame clones and lacks some. Clone size and the V and J calls come from that table; the DNA yielded D and trimming. The sample comprises about 200,000 clones, 92% of which are singletons, and approximately 0.77% rests with the top ten. Seattle researchers signed up patients amid active infection and tracked them longitudinally. The CDR3 has 15 residues. Unmatched junction bases numbered 8, after V lost 1 base and J lost 7 bases. Germline CDR1 and CDR2: SEHNR and FQNEAQ (reference sequence).

The V gene is TRBV7-9, the J gene TRBJ2-7; TRBD2 agrees at 9 bases. Material: peripheral blood. The clonotype was recovered from a man in his sixties with COVID-19, enrolled during active disease. DNA for the CDR3: TGTGCCAGCAGCTTAGGTCTAGCGGGACTGGGGGAGCAGTACTTC. Its protein is CASSLGLAGLGEQYF.